This T cell receptor beta chain was profiled in a study of beta chain features in type 1 diabetes. Study results and limitations: Moderately but significantly shorter TCRB CDR3s were found in Type 1 diabetes patients in all four CD4+ subsets. Type 1 diabetes patients had VDJ junctions that carried fewer insertions and more deletions. Whatever favoring of shorter templates PCR might show would apply equally to patients and controls.

A remark on this clone: Its specificity is not known.

Germline V gene data show CDR1 as GTSNPN and CDR2 as SVGIG (reference sequence). Trimming removed 1 base from V and 0 bases from J, with 16 bases in between. This CDR3 is built from 17 residues. Donors contributed one heparinised blood draw apiece, averaging about 100 mL. Isolated RNA was reverse transcribed in full, so expressed TCRB transcripts were sequenced. Using immunoSEQ multiplex PCR, the repertoire was profiled, and TCRdb retains in-frame clones only, with some absent. The profile shows 250,000 to 300,000 clones, around 24% of them singletons. The gene calls are TRBV30 and TRBJ1-5; D perhaps matches TRBD1 (5 bases). The sample consisted of naive CD4+ T cells from blood. The clonotype originates from a woman aged 25-40 years with type 1 diabetes. The chain's CDR3 is CAWSAARGENSNQPQHF. Written as DNA, the CDR3 is TGTGCCTGGAGTGCCGCGCGGGGGGAAAATAGCAATCAGCCCCAGCATTTT.